The 26 T cell receptor beta chains below were found in one sample sequenced in a study of blood T cell repertoires in COVID-19. Profiling relied on immunoSEQ multiplex PCR, and the TCRdb table lists in-frame clones only, not all of them. The sample holds approximately 230,000 clones, 85% to 90% seen once. The sample taken for sequencing was PBMCs or T cells enriched from blood (not recorded which). The receptors come from a man aged 40-49 years who had recovered from COVID-19.

This clone has only one observation. J is TRBJ2-5 and V is TRBV24-1; D is possibly TRBD2 (6 bases). The germline V and J ends were trimmed by 3 bases and 5 bases, with 9 bases remaining between them. CDR3 length equals 13 residues. From germline, CDR1 is KGHDR and CDR2 SFDVKD. CDR3 sequence (DNA): TGTGCCACCAGTGATGGGGCGGGGGAGACCCAGTACTTC. Residues: CATSDGAGETQYF.

This clone was seen a single time. The V call is TRBV2, the J call TRBJ2-2, with 9 nucleotides matching TRBD1. V lost 4 bases and J lost 5; bases outside the gene matches: 5. The CDR3 consists of 15 residues. Per germline, CDR1 SNHLY and CDR2 FYNNEI. The CDR3 loop is CASSVGTGQTGELFF. CDR3 nucleotide sequence: TGTGCCAGCAGTGTCGGGACAGGGCAAACCGGGGAGCTGTTTTTT.

The chain uses TRBV3-1 (or the pseudogene TRBV3-2) and TRBJ2-3, with 14 bases aligning to TRBD2. The germline gives CDR1 LGHDT, CDR2 YNNKEL (reference sequence). The J segment lost 0 bases and the V segment lost 5 bases, leaving 4 bases of the junction unmatched. The CDR3 totals 17 residues. CDR3 amino acids: CASSLRTSGGSTDTQYF. DNA for the CDR3: TGTGCCAGCAGCTTACGGACTAGCGGGGGGAGCACAGATACGCAGTATTTT.

The rearrangement joins TRBV6-5 to TRBJ2-1, with D maybe TRBD1 (5 bases). Germline V gene lookup returns CDR1 MNHEY and CDR2 SVGAGI. Trimming stripped 0 bases from V and 8 bases from J, with 8 bases between. The CDR3 runs 13 residues. Here the CDR3 reads CASSYSPRDEQFF. The CDR3 region has the DNA TGTGCCAGCAGTTACTCCCCCAGGGATGAGCAGTTCTTC.

This rearrangement joins TRBV3-1 (or the pseudogene TRBV3-2) to TRBJ1-2; D might be TRBD1 (6 bases). The V and J ends lost 1 base and 8 bases respectively, with 14 bases between them. This CDR3 has 14 residues. Germline CDR1 LGHDT, CDR2 YNNKEL (reference sequence). CDR3 amino acids: CASSQVRGAGGYTF. DNA of the CDR3: TGTGCCAGCAGCCAAGTACGGGGGGCGGGAGGCTACACCTTC.

The V call is TRBV14, the J call TRBJ1-1; D is ambiguous. Germline assignment: CDR1 SGHDN and CDR2 FVKESK. CDR3 length equals 16 residues. V lost 1 base, J lost 3 bases, and 15 bases lay in between. The DNA of the CDR3 is TGTGCCAGCAGCCAAGGCATGGGGAGGGCGCACACTGAAGCTTTCTTT. It specifies CASSQGMGRAHTEAFF.

This clone appeared a few times. CDR3 nucleotide sequence: TGCAGCGCCGGACGCGGGACAGCGAATGAAAAACTGTTTTTT. It codes for CSAGRGTANEKLFF. The rearrangement joins TRBV29-1 to TRBJ1-4; 7 nucleotides agree with TRBD1. The CDR3 spans 14 residues. The germline CDR1 and CDR2 sequences are SQVTM and ANQGSEA. Trimming cost V 7 bases and J 5 bases; bases outside gene matches: 10.

The chain is built from TRBV2 and TRBJ2-7; no reliable D call. CDR1 is SNHLY and CDR2 is FYNNEI in the germline V gene. The CDR3 has 14 residues. V gave up 3 bases and J gave up 0 bases, with 9 bases separating them. The CDR3 protein is CASSDSGFSYEQYF. Written as DNA, the CDR3 is TGTGCCAGCAGTGACTCGGGTTTCTCCTACGAGCAGTACTTC.

The V gene is TRBV18, the J gene TRBJ2-3; weak D call: TRBD1 (6 bases). Trimming pared 4 bases from V and 0 bases from J, leaving 14 bases between. Germline V gene sequence: CDR1 KGHSH, CDR2 LQKENI. This CDR3 is 16 amino acids long. Written as DNA, the CDR3 is TGTGCCAGCTCACGACCCGACAGGCCTAGCACAGATACGCAGTATTTT. Encoded protein: CASSRPDRPSTDTQYF.

The chain combines TRBV5-1 with TRBJ2-7, with a tentative D call TRBD2 (6 bases). V was shortened by 4 bases and J by 4 bases, with 30 bases between the two germline ends. Germline assignment: CDR1 SGHRS and CDR2 YFSETQ. CDR3 length equals 19 residues. CDR3 region: CASSTEGSPPGWSGYEQYF. The CDR3 DNA reads as TGCGCCAGCAGCACGGAGGGCAGTCCCCCCGGGTGGTCAGGTTACGAGCAGTACTTC.

The rearrangement joins TRBV27 to TRBJ1-6, with 10 bases matching TRBD1. The CDR3 spans 15 residues. The germline gives CDR1 MNHEY, CDR2 SMNVEV (reference sequence). V trimming: 6 bases; J trimming: 3 bases; junction bases outside the gene matches: 2. The CDR3 loop is CASRGQGLYNSPLHF. CDR3 nucleotides: TGTGCCAGCAGGGGACAGGGGCTCTATAATTCACCCCTCCACTTT.

This chain joins TRBV19 and TRBJ2-7, with 10 bases lining up with TRBD2. Germline V gives CDR1 LNHDA, CDR2 SQIVND (reference sequence). The CDR3 loop spans 15 amino acids. J gave up 3 bases and V 5 bases, and 7 bases lay outside the gene matches. The CDR3 coding sequence is TGTGCCAGTAGTGTTCTAGCGGGAGATAGCTACGAGCAGTACTTC. This sequence encodes CASSVLAGDSYEQYF.

This clone was seen a single time. The CDR3 is CASSQGGQGNYGYTF. CDR3 coding DNA: TGCGCCAGCAGCCAAGGGGGACAGGGGAACTATGGCTACACCTTC. This rearrangement joins TRBV4-3 to TRBJ1-2, with TRBD1 identical over 10 bases. The CDR3 totals 15 residues. Per the germline V gene, CDR1 is LGHNA and CDR2 is YSLEER. With 1 base clipped from V and 2 bases from J, the junction kept 1 base outside the gene matches.

The V gene is TRBV14, the J gene TRBJ2-1; 10 bases match TRBD2. Germline CDR1 reads SGHDN; CDR2 reads FVKESK. This CDR3 has 21 residues. The V gene end was trimmed by 3 bases and the J gene end by 4 bases; junction bases not matched to a gene: 21. CDR3 in DNA: TGTGCCAGCAGCCACAAGAAGGCTGGCCAGCGGGGGGGCGCGGGTTACAATGAGCAGTTCTTC. It codes for CASSHKKAGQRGGAGYNEQFF.

This chain joins TRBV5-1 and TRBJ1-1; 7 positions agree with TRBD1. The CDR3 has 15 residues. J was trimmed by 10 bases and V by 4 bases; bases with no gene match: 16. Germline V CDR1 and CDR2: SGHRS, YFSETQ. CDR3 nucleotide sequence: TGCGCCAGCAGCCCCGGGACAGCCCGCGGAGTAGTAGCTTTCTTT. Translation: CASSPGTARGVVAFF.

With respect to this clone: The identical CDR3 is also encoded by other nucleotide sequences in the sample. This chain uses TRBV5-1 with TRBJ1-3; unclear D gene. The V end was cut by 2 bases, the J end by 0 bases, with 9 bases between. The CDR3 extends over 15 amino acids. Germline V gene sequence: CDR1 SGHRS, CDR2 YFSETQ. CDR3 amino acids: CASSLTGGSGNTIYF. In nucleotides, the CDR3 is TGCGCCAGCAGCTTAACGGGAGGCTCTGGAAACACCATATATTTT. Full variable domain (rest looked up from reference TRBV5-1 and TRBJ1-3): KAGVTQTPRYLIKTRGQQVTLSCSPISGHRSVSWYQQTPGQGLQFLFEYFSETQRNKGNFPGRFSGRQFSNSRSEMNVSTLELGDSALYLCASSLTGGSGNTIYFGEGSWLTVV.

This clone was seen just once. The genes are TRBV27 and TRBJ1-2; D possibly corresponds to TRBD1 (5 bases). In germline, CDR1 is MNHEY, CDR2 SMNVEV (reference sequence). Trimming pared 5 bases from V and 2 bases from J, leaving 15 bases between. The CDR3 totals 15 residues. This CDR3 is CASSTFVGANYGYTF. The CDR3 DNA is TGTGCCAGCAGTACCTTCGTAGGGGCGAACTATGGCTACACCTTC.

The sample holds a few counts of this clone. V gene TRBV7-9 combines with J gene TRBJ2-1, with a weak D call TRBD1 (5 bases). Trimming took off 3 bases at V and 0 bases at J, with 6 bases between the two ends. The CDR3 is 14 amino acids. From germline, CDR1 is SEHNR and CDR2 FQNEAQ (reference sequence). CDR3 in amino acids: CASSLTDSYNEQFF. The DNA for the CDR3 is TGTGCCAGCAGCTTGACAGACTCCTACAATGAGCAGTTCTTC.

The chain is built from TRBV7-9 and TRBJ2-7; 7 nucleotides agree with TRBD1. CDR1 is SEHNR, CDR2 FQNEAQ, per germline (reference sequence). V lost 5 bases, J lost 4 bases, and 8 bases stayed unmatched. The CDR3 totals 14 residues. The CDR3 protein is CASSTRTGRYEQYF. As DNA, the CDR3 is TGTGCCAGCAGCACGCGGACAGGCAGATACGAGCAGTACTTC.

J is TRBJ2-7 and V is TRBV4-3, with a possible D match to TRBD1 (5 bases). CDR3 length: 14 residues. CDR1 LGHNA and CDR2 YSLEER come from the germline V gene. V was cut by 0 bases and J by 5 bases, with 11 bases left in between. The CDR3 is CASSQDQGEDEQYF. The CDR3 DNA follows: TGCGCCAGCAGCCAAGACCAAGGGGAAGACGAGCAGTACTTC.

The V gene is TRBV11-3, the J gene TRBJ2-3, with TRBD1 identical over 7 bases. Trimming took 5 bases from V and 1 from J; bases not matched to a gene: 6. Germline CDR1 reads SGHNT; CDR2 reads YENEEA. This CDR3 comprises 15 residues. The CDR3 nucleotides are TGTGCCAGCAGCCCAAGAACAGGGGGCACAGATACGCAGTATTTT. Protein product: CASSPRTGGTDTQYF.

The chain couples TRBV7-2 to TRBJ2-3, with TRBD2 matching 12 bases. This CDR3 comprises 16 residues. CDR1 and CDR2 from the germline V gene are SGHTA and FQGNSA. J gave up 7 bases and V 1 base, and 6 bases lay outside the gene matches. The CDR3 nucleotides read TGTGCCAGCAGCTTAGGGGCTAGCGGGGGGGTTTATACGCAGTATTTT. It yields the protein CASSLGASGGVYTQYF. Variable domain in full (rest from reference TRBV7-2 and TRBJ2-3): GAGVSQSPSNKVTEKGKDVELRCDPISGHTALYWYRQSLGQGLEFLIYFQGNSAPDKSGLPSDRFSAERTGGSVSTLTIQRTQQEDSAVYLCASSLGASGGVYTQYFGPGTRLTVL.

This clone has just one count. This chain connects TRBV14 to TRBJ1-2; 9 bases fit TRBD1. The junction had 13 bases not matched to a gene; V was cut back by 0 bases and J by 5 bases. CDR1 is SGHDN and CDR2 is FVKESK in the germline V gene. This CDR3 region has 18 residues. The DNA of the CDR3 is TGTGCCAGCAGCCAAGATTGGCACGAACCGGGACAGGGTTATGGCTACACCTTC. Translated, it gives CASSQDWHEPGQGYGYTF.

The J gene is TRBJ1-5, the V gene TRBV9; D uncertain. Germline V gene sequence: CDR1 SGDLS, CDR2 YYNGEE. CDR3 size: 13 residues. Between the trimmed V and J ends, which lost 4 bases and 5 bases, there was a span of 10 bases. CDR3 in amino acids: CASSPQLDQPQHF. In DNA, the CDR3 is TGTGCCAGCAGCCCCCAGTTGGATCAGCCCCAGCATTTT. Together with reference TRBV9 and TRBJ1-5, the CDR3 gives the full variable domain: DSGVTQTPKHLITATGQRVTLRCSPRSGDLSVYWYQQSLDQGLQFLIQYYNGEERAKGNILERFSAQQFPDLHSELNLSSLELGDSALYFCASSPQLDQPQHFGDGTRLSIL.

The chain uses TRBV30 and TRBJ2-2; D not resolved. This CDR3 spans 11 amino acids. CDR1 and CDR2 (germline): GTSNPN, SVGIG (reference sequence). V gave up 5 bases and J gave up 5 bases, with 6 bases separating them. CDR3 nucleotide sequence: TGTGCCTGGCAGAAAACCGGGGAGCTGTTTTTT. This codes for CAWQKTGELFF. The full variable domain, completed using reference TRBV30 and TRBJ2-2, is SQTIHQWPATLVQPVGSPLSLECTVEGTSNPNLYWYRQAAGRGLQLLFYSVGIGQISSEVPQNLSASRPQDRQFILSSKKLLLSDSGFYLCAWQKTGELFFGEGSRLTVL.

The chain links TRBV12-5 to TRBJ2-3; TRBD2 matches at 8 bases. Germline V CDR1 and CDR2: LGHNT, FRNRAP. The trim removed 6 bases at V and 8 bases at J, leaving 10 bases unmatched. This CDR3 has 14 amino acids. The CDR3 loop reads CASGVGLAVGTQYF. The CDR3 DNA reads TGTGCTAGTGGCGTAGGACTAGCCGTCGGTACGCAGTATTTT.